This T cell receptor beta chain appears in the sequencing data of a study of blood T cells in healthy people across ages. In germline, CDR1 is SGHRS, CDR2 YFSETQ. This CDR3 is 12 amino acids long. The use of a sample-barcoded 5' primer and a J-beta primer mix characterized a second PCR of 7 to 11 cycles. With 12 random nucleotides, a template-switch adaptor tagged each individual cDNA molecule. One entry per CDR3 protein results from TCRdb running MiXCR on the 5' RACE reads. The profile shows hundreds of thousands of distinct CDR3 sequences, roughly 64% of them singletons. Study-wide findings and caveats: Both higher diversity and more naive CD4+ cells marked long-lived donors when set against aged donors. Significant beta diversity loss was already apparent by age roughly 38, declining roughly linearly.

This clonotype came up a few times. Its antigen is as yet unknown. This may stem from a read error, because a much larger clone lies one nucleotide away. Isolation yielded PBMCs, at least 6.5 million per sample, in every case. This clonotype was sampled from a man under 40 in good health. This chain joins TRBV5-1 and TRBJ2-5, with D possibly being TRBD2 (6 bases). The J call is in doubt because the DNA end fits TRBJ2-7 better. Sequenced: blood. The CDR3 region has the DNA TGCGCCCGCAGTTCCGGGGGCTACGAGCAGTACTTC. It specifies CARSSGGYEQYF.